This T cell receptor beta chain came from a study of blood T cell repertoires in COVID-19. The wider study: COVID-19 samples from acute and convalescent phases originated in the United States, Italy and Spain. Nucleic acid was either cDNA or gDNA, and it came from T cells, B-cell-depleted T cells, or PBMCs.

TCRdb's table, derived via immunoSEQ multiplex PCR, lists solely in-frame clones and lacks some. The table lists fewer than 350,000 clones, 80% to 95% of them singletons. The CDR3 has 17 amino acids. Germline trimming cut 5 bases from V and 2 bases from J; bases unmatched to any gene: 9. Germline lookup yields CDR1 MGHRA and CDR2 YSYEKL. In Seattle, patients joined the study during active infection and were tracked longitudinally. The chain employs TRBV4-1 and TRBJ2-7, with 13 bases aligning to TRBD2. The sequence derives from a woman in her twenties or thirties with COVID-19, enrolled during active disease. The sequenced sample was peripheral blood. The CDR3 DNA is TGCGCCAGCAGCTACGGACTAGCGGGAGTGGTGGCCTACGAGCAGTACTTC. It yields the protein CASSYGLAGVVAYEQYF.